The present TCR beta chain was sequenced within a study of blood T cells in healthy people across ages. Points from the study as a whole: Greater diversity and more naive CD4+ cells were seen in long-lived donors than in aged donors.

This clonotype was observed a handful of times. Antigen unknown. V shed 2 bases, J shed 3 bases, and the junction held 6 bases outside the gene matches. Germline CDR1 SGHAT, CDR2 FQNNGV. The CDR3 has 16 amino acids. A J-beta primer mix and a sample-barcoded 5' primer were used in a second PCR of roughly 6 to 11 cycles. TCRdb reprocessed the 5' RACE reads via MiXCR and lists one record per CDR3 protein. The repertoire holds some 1.5 million distinct CDR3 sequences, with about 30% as singletons. The sequencing sample was made of blood. The clonotype comes from a woman in her 30s in good health. This rearrangement joins TRBV11-2 to TRBJ2-1; 8 bases agree with TRBD1. CDR3 DNA sequence: TGTGCCAGCAGCTTATCTATCAGGGGGCTCTACAATGAGCAGTTCTTC. Protein product: CASSLSIRGLYNEQFF.